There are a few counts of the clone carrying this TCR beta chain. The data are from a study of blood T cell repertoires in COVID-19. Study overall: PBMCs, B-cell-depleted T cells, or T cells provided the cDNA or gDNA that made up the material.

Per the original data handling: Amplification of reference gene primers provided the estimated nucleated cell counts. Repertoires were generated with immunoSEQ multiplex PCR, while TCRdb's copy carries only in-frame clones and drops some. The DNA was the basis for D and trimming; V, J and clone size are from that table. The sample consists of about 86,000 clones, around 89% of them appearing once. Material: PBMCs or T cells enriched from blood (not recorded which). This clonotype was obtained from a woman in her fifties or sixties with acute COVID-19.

The CDR3 reads CASSLVGDSNYGYTF. CDR3 bases: TGTGCCAGCAGCTTAGTAGGGGATTCTAACTATGGCTACACCTTC. V gene TRBV7-8 combines with J gene TRBJ1-2; a possible D gene is TRBD1 (5 bases). The CDR3 extends over 15 amino acids. Germline V gene sequence: CDR1 SGHVS, CDR2 FQNEAQ. V dropped 1 base and J dropped 0 bases, with 9 bases sitting between them.